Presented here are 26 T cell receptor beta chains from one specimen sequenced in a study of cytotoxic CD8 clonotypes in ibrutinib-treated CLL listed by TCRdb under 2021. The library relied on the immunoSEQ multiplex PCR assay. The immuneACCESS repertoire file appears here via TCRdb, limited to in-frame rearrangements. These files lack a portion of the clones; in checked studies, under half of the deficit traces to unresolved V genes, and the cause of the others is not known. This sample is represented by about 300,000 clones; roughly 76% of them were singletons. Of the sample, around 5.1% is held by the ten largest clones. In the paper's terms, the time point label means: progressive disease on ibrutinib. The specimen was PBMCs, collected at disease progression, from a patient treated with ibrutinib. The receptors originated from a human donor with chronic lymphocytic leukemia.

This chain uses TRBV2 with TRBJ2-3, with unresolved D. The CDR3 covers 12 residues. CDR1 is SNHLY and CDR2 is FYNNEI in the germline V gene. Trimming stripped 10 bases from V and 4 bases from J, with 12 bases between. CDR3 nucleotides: TGTGCCACCCAAGCAAGAGCAGATACGCAGTATTTT. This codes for CATQARADTQYF.

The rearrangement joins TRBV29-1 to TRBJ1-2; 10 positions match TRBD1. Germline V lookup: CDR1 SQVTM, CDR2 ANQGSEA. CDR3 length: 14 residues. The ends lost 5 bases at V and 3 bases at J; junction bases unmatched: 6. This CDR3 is CSVSGQGFYYGYTF. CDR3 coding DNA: TGCAGCGTTTCGGGACAGGGGTTTTACTATGGCTACACCTTC.

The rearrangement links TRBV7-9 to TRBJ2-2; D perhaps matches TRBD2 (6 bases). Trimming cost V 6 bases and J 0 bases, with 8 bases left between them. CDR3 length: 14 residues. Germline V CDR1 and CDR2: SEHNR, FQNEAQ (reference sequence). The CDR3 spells CASREGTNTGELFF. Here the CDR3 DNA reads TGTGCCAGCAGGGAGGGGACGAACACCGGGGAGCTGTTTTTT.

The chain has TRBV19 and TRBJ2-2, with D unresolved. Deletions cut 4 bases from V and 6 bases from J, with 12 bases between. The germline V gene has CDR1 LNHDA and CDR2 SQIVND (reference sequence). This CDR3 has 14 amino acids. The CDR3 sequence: CASSTLTWSGELFF. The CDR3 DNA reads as TGTGCCAGTAGTACCCTAACTTGGTCCGGGGAGCTGTTTTTT. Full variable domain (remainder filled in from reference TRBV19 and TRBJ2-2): DGGITQSPKYLFRKEGQNVTLSCEQNLNHDAMYWYRQDPGQGLRLIYYSQIVNDFQKGDIAEGYSVSREKKESFPLTVTSAQKNPTAFYLCASSTLTWSGELFFGEGSRLTVL.

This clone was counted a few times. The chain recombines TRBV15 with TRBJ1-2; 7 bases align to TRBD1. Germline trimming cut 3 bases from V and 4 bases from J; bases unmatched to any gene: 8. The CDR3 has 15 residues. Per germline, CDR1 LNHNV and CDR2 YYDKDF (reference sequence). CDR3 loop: CATSSYGQGGYGYTF. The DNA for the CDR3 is TGTGCCACCAGCAGCTACGGGCAGGGGGGCTATGGCTACACCTTC. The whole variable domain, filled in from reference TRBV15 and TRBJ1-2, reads DAMVIQNPRYQVTQFGKPVTLSCSQTLNHNVMYWYQQKSSQAPKLLFHYYDKDFNNEADTPDNFQSRRPNTSFCFLDIRSPGLGDTAMYLCATSSYGQGGYGYTFGSGTRLTVV.

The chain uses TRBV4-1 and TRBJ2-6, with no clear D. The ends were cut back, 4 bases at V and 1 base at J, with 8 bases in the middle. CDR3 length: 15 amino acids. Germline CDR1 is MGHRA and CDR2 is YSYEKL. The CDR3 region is CASSPRHSGANVLTF. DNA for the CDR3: TGCGCCAGCAGCCCCCGCCATTCTGGGGCCAACGTCCTGACTTTC.

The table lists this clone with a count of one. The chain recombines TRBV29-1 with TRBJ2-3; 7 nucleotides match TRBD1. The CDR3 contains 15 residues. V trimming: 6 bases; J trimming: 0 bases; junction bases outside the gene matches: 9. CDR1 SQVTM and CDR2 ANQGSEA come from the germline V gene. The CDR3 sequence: CSVHQTGFSTDTQYF. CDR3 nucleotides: TGCAGCGTACATCAGACAGGGTTTAGCACAGATACGCAGTATTTT.

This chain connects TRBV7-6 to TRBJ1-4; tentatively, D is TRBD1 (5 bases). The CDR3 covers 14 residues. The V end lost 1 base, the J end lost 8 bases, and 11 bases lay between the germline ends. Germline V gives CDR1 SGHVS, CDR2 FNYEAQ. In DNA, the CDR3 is TGTGCCAGCAGCTTAGGTCAGGGTGGCGAAAAACTGTTTTTT. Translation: CASSLGQGGEKLFF.

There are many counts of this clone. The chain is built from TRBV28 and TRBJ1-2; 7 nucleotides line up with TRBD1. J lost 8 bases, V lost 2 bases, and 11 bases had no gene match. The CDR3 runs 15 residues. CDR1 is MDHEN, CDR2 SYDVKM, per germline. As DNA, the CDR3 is TGTGCCAGCAGTTTAGGAGGGGGCTGGGTAGAGGGCTACACCTTC. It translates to CASSLGGGWVEGYTF.

CDR3 sequence (DNA): TGCAGCGTTCGAGGACTAGCGGGAGGTTCAAACTACGAGCAGTACTTC. This codes for CSVRGLAGGSNYEQYF. The J gene is TRBJ2-7, the V gene TRBV29-1; 14 bases agree with TRBD2. Losses at the gene ends were 5 bases for V and 3 bases for J; bases not matched to a gene: 9. The CDR3 consists of 16 residues. Germline values: CDR1 SQVTM, CDR2 ANQGSEA.

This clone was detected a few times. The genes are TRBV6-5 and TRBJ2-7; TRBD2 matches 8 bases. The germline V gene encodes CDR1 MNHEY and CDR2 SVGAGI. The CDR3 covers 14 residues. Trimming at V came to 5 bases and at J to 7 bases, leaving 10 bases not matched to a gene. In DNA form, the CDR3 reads TGTGCCAGCAGTACTTCCGGACTAGCAGCAGAGCAGTACTTC. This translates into CASSTSGLAAEQYF.

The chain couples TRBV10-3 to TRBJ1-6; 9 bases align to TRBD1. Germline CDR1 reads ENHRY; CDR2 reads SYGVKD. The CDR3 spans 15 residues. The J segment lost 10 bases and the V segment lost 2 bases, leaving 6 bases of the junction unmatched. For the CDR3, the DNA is TGTGCCATCAGTGAGGGACAGGGGCGATCCTCACCCCTCCACTTT. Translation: CAISEGQGRSSPLHF.

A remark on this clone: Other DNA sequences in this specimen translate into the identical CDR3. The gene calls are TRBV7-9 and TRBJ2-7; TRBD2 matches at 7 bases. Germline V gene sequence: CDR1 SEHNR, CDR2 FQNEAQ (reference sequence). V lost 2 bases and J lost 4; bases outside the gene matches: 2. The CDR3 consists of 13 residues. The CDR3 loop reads CASSLSRGYEQYF. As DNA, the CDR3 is TGTGCCAGCAGCTTATCGCGGGGGTACGAGCAGTACTTC.

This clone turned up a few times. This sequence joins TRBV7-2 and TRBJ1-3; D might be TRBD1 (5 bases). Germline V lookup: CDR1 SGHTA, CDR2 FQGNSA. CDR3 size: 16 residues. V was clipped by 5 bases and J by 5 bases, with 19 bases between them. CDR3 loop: CASSRTGAVYRNTIYF. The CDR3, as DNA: TGTGCCAGCAGCCGGACCGGGGCAGTGTACAGAAACACCATATATTTT.

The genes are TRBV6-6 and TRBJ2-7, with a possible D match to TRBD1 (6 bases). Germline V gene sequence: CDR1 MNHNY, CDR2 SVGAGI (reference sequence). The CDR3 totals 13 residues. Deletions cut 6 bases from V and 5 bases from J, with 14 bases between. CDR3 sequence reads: CASSSQGNHEQYF. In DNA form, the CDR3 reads TGTGCCAGCAGCTCCCAGGGGAACCACGAGCAGTACTTC.

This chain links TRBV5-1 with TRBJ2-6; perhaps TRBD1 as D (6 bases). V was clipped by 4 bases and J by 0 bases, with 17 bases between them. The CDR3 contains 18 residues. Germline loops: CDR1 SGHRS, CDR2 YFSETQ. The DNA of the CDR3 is TGCGCCAGCAGCCTCGGTGGGACACCCAGCTCTGGGGCCAACGTCCTGACTTTC. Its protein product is CASSLGGTPSSGANVLTF.

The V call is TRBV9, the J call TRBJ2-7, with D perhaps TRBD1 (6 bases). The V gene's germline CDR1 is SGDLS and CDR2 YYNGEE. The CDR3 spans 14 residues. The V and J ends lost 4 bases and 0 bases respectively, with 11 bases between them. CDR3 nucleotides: TGTGCCAGCAGCCCTACAGGGACCTCCTACGAGCAGTACTTC. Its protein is CASSPTGTSYEQYF.

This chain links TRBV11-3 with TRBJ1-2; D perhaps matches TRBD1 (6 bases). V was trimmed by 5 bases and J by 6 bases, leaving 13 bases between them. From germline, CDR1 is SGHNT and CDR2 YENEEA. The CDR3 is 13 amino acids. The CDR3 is CASSRGGGNGYTF. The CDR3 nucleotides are TGTGCCAGCAGCAGGGGAGGGGGAAATGGCTACACCTTC.

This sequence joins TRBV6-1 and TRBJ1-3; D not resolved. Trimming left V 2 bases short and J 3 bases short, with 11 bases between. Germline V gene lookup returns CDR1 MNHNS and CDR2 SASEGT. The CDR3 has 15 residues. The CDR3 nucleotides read TGTGCCAGCAGTGAAAATTGGCCGGATGGAAACACCATATATTTT. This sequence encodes CASSENWPDGNTIYF.

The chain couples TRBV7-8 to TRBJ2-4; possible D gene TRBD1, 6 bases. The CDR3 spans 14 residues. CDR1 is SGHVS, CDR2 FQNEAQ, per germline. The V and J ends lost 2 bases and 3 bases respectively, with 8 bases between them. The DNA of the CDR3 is TGTGCCAGCAGCTTATCAGGGGTCAAAAACATTCAGTACTTC. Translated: CASSLSGVKNIQYF.

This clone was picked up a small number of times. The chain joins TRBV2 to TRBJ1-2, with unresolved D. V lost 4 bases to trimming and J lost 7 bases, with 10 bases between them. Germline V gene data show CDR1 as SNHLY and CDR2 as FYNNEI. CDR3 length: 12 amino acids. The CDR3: CASSGNRVGYTF. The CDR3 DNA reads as TGTGCCAGCAGTGGGAATAGGGTTGGCTACACCTTC.

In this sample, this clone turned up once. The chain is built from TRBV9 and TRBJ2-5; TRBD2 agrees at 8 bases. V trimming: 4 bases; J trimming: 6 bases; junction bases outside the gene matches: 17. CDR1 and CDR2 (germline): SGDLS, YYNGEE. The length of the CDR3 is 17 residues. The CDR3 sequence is CASSLGVSSGAWQTQYF. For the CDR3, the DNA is TGTGCCAGCAGCCTAGGCGTGAGTAGCGGGGCCTGGCAGACCCAGTACTTC.

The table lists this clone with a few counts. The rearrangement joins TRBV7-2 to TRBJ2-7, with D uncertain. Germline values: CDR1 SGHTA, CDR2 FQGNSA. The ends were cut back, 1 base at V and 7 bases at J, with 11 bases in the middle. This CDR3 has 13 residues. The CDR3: CASSLGRYGEQYF. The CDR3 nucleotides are TGTGCCAGCAGCTTAGGCCGGTACGGAGAGCAGTACTTC.

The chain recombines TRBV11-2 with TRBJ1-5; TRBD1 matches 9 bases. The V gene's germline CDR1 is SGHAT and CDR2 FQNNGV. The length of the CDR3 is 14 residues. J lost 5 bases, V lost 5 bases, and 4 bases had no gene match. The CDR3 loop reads CASSPDRGHQPQHF. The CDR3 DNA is TGTGCCAGCAGCCCGGACAGGGGACATCAGCCCCAGCATTTT.

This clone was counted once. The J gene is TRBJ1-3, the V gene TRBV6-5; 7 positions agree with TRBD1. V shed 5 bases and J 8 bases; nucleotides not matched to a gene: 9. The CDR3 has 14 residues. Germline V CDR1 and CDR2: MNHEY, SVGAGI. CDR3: CASSPSGQSHTIYF. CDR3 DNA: TGTGCCAGCAGTCCCTCGGGACAGTCGCACACCATATATTTT.

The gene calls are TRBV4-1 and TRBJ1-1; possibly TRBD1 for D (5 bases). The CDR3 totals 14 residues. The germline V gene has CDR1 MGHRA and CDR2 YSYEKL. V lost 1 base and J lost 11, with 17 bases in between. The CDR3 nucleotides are TGCGCCAGCAGCCAAGTCCTGGGACCCCTCCTTGCTTTCTTT. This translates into CASSQVLGPLLAFF.